The next 30 T cell receptor beta chains were all read from a single sample in a study of early T cells in non-severe SARS-CoV-2 infection. TCRdb used MiXCR to reprocess the 5' RACE reads, holding one entry per CDR3 protein. Of approximately 45,000 distinct CDR3 sequences detected, less than 7% appear once; the ten largest clones hold around 11%. Sequencing was performed on whole blood. Every receptor here comes from an adult who was a healthcare worker with PCR-confirmed SARS-CoV-2 infection or an uninfected control (not recorded which).

This clonotype was found once. Possible read error: a much larger clone is one base away. V and J are TRBV7-9 and TRBJ2-1; D remains unclear. The V gene lost 3 bases and the J gene lost 3 bases, with 12 bases spanning the gap. There are 15 residues in the CDR3. Germline CDR1 reads SEHNR; CDR2 reads FQNEAQ (reference sequence). The DNA for the CDR3 is TGTGCCAGCAGCTTTAGTCCAAAGGGCTACAATGAGCAGTTCTTC. Translated, it gives CASSFSPKGYNEQFF.

This clonotype was recorded at least ten times. The chain uses TRBV28 and TRBJ1-2; 7 bases line up with TRBD1. Per germline, CDR1 MDHEN and CDR2 SYDVKM. This CDR3 spans 14 amino acids. J lost 3 bases, V lost 7 bases, and 8 bases had no gene match. CDR3 sequence reads: CASTPQGGDYGYTF. CDR3 DNA sequence: TGTGCCAGCACCCCGCAGGGGGGGGACTATGGCTACACCTTC.

This clonotype was found a few times. The chain has TRBV6-6 and TRBJ2-2; D is possibly TRBD1 (6 bases). Germline CDR1 is MNHNY and CDR2 is SVGAGI (reference sequence). Deletions cut 7 bases from V and 4 bases from J, with 16 bases between. This CDR3 has 15 residues. CDR3 loop: CASNYGTTPTGELFF. CDR3 nucleotide sequence: TGTGCCAGCAACTACGGGACAACTCCCACCGGGGAGCTGTTTTTT.

There are a few counts of this clonotype. CDR3 amino acids: CASSIRGVDTEAFF. CDR3 in DNA: TGTGCCAGCAGTATCAGGGGGGTGGACACTGAAGCTTTCTTT. The V and J genes are TRBV6-5 and TRBJ1-1; 7 nucleotides match TRBD1. CDR1 and CDR2 from the germline V gene are MNHEY and SVGAGI. The CDR3 is 14 residues long. Trimming removed 5 bases from V and 3 bases from J; junction bases left unmatched: 6.

This clonotype was picked up many times. The V and J genes are TRBV20-1 and TRBJ2-7, with 7 bases fitting TRBD1. V shed 6 bases and J 0 bases; nucleotides not matched to a gene: 8. Germline-derived CDR1 and CDR2 are DFQATT and SNEGSKA (reference sequence). The CDR3 is 14 residues long. The CDR3 coding sequence is TGCAGTGCCTCTGGACAGGTAGCCTCCTACGAGCAGTACTTC. It encodes CSASGQVASYEQYF.

As concerns this clonotype: This may arise from a read error, as a much more abundant clone is one base away. This CDR3 fails to terminate in the conserved phenylalanine or tryptophan, so it likely reflects a read error. The chain employs TRBV6-5 and TRBJ2-5; D is tentatively TRBD1 or TRBD2 (5 bases each). The CDR3 extends over 12 amino acids. Germline-derived CDR1 and CDR2 are MNHEY and SVGAGI. Trimming took 7 bases from V and 1 from J, leaving 7 bases between them. CDR3 in DNA: TGTGCCAGCAAGGGACGCCAAGAGACCCAGTACCTC. This codes for CASKGRQETQYL.

This clonotype came up many times. This chain links TRBV5-6 with TRBJ1-5; unclear D gene. Germline loops: CDR1 SGHDT, CDR2 YYEEEE. V lost 0 bases and J lost 0, with 10 bases in between. The CDR3 has 16 residues. The CDR3 loop is CASSLGGTFSNQPQHF. The CDR3, as DNA: TGTGCCAGCAGCTTGGGCGGTACCTTTAGCAATCAGCCCCAGCATTTT.

This clonotype was counted ten times or more. This rearrangement joins TRBV24-1 to TRBJ2-2; 8 bases are a match to TRBD1. Germline V gives CDR1 KGHDR, CDR2 SFDVKD. V gave up 4 bases and J gave up 6 bases; unmatched junction bases: 6. The length of the CDR3 is 15 residues. Written as DNA, the CDR3 is TGTGCCACCAGTGAATCATCAGGGGGCCCCGGGGAGCTGTTTTTT. The encoded protein is CATSESSGGPGELFF.

This clonotype was seen ten or more times. Written as DNA, the CDR3 is TGTGCCAGCAGCGCCGTAAGGACAGTCCTTCCTATCGGGGAGCTGTTTTTT. Protein sequence: CASSAVRTVLPIGELFF. The chain joins TRBV7-2 to TRBJ2-2; the D gene is possibly TRBD1 (6 bases). The V gene's germline CDR1 is SGHTA and CDR2 FQGNSA. CDR3 size: 17 residues. Trimming removed 5 bases from V and 7 bases from J, with 23 bases in between.

In its sample, this clonotype was seen many times. This chain joins TRBV28 and TRBJ1-5; D gene uncertain. In germline, CDR1 is MDHEN, CDR2 SYDVKM. The germline V and J ends were trimmed by 2 bases and 4 bases, with 6 bases remaining between them. There are 13 residues in the CDR3. The CDR3 DNA is TGTGCCAGCAGTTTAGGGGAGAATCAGCCCCAGCATTTT. It translates to CASSLGENQPQHF.

Many counts were recorded for this clonotype. At one boundary the junction diverges from the germline segment, which might be a read error. The V gene is TRBV7-7, the J gene TRBJ2-1, with a possible D match to TRBD1 (6 bases). CDR1 SSHAT and CDR2 FNYEAQ come from the germline V gene (reference sequence). This CDR3 has 15 amino acids. The CDR3 bases are TGTGCTAGCAGCTTAGTGACAGGACCTTACAATGAGCAGTTCTTC. This codes for CASSLVTGPYNEQFF. Using reference TRBV7-7 and TRBJ2-1 for the parts outside the CDR3, the full variable domain is GAGVSQSPRYKVTKRGQDVTLRCDPISSHATLYWYQQALGQGPEFLTYFNYEAQPDKSGLPSDRFSAERPEGSISTLTIQRTEQRDSAMYRCASSLVTGPYNEQFFGPGTRLTVL.

The chain combines TRBV7-2 with TRBJ2-3; unclear D gene. Germline V gene sequence: CDR1 SGHTA, CDR2 FQGNSA. The CDR3 consists of 13 residues. Trimming shortened V by 6 bases and J by 3 bases, and 10 bases separated the two germline ends. CDR3 residues: CASRSSWTDTQYF. The CDR3 nucleotides read TGTGCCAGCAGATCGTCTTGGACAGATACGCAGTATTTT.

This clonotype has a handful of counts. This chain uses TRBV7-9 with TRBJ2-7; the match to TRBD1 covers 10 bases. CDR1 and CDR2 (germline): SEHNR, FQNEAQ (reference sequence). After removal of 7 bases from V and 6 bases from J, the junction contained 3 bases not matched to a gene. CDR3 length: 12 residues. CDR3 amino acids: CASIRTGGEQYF. The CDR3 DNA follows: TGTGCCAGCATCAGGACAGGGGGCGAGCAGTACTTC.

The chain links TRBV20-1 to TRBJ2-5, with 7 nucleotides matching TRBD1. Germline lookup yields CDR1 DFQATT and CDR2 SNEGSKA (reference sequence). Trimming at V came to 6 bases and at J to 5 bases, leaving 9 bases not matched to a gene. The CDR3 covers 13 residues. The CDR3 here is CSARDSRSETQYF. The CDR3 DNA sequence: TGCAGTGCCCGGGACAGTAGATCGGAGACCCAGTACTTC.

This clonotype was observed at least ten times. CDR3 nucleotide sequence: TGTGCCATCCTTGGGGGGGAAGTAGGCACTGAAGCTTTCTTT. This codes for CAILGGEVGTEAFF. This chain links TRBV2 with TRBJ1-1; weak D call: TRBD1 (5 bases). The germline V and J ends were trimmed by 10 bases and 4 bases, with 19 bases remaining between them. Germline assignment: CDR1 SNHLY and CDR2 FYNNEI. The length of the CDR3 is 14 residues.

This clonotype was detected ten times or more. V usage is TRBV6-5 and J usage is TRBJ2-7; 11 bases match TRBD1. Trimming took 5 bases from V and 3 from J; bases not matched to a gene: 9. Germline V gene data show CDR1 as MNHEY and CDR2 as SVGAGI. CDR3 length: 16 residues. CDR3: CASSLTDGTGGYEQYF. The DNA for the CDR3 is TGTGCCAGCAGTCTAACAGACGGGACAGGGGGCTACGAGCAGTACTTC.

This clonotype was seen repeatedly, ten times or more. The chain has TRBV20-1 and TRBJ2-2; D unclear. This CDR3 has 11 amino acids. Germline V gene data show CDR1 as DFQATT and CDR2 as SNEGSKA (reference sequence). Trimming took off 5 bases at V and 4 bases at J, with 5 bases between the two ends. The DNA for the CDR3 is TGCAGTGCTTCCCCCACCGGGGAGCTGTTTTTT. It codes for CSASPTGELFF.

This clonotype was seen repeatedly, ten times or more. The V call is TRBV11-2, the J call TRBJ2-7, with D possibly TRBD1 on 5 matching bases. V was trimmed by 4 bases and J by 2 bases, leaving 18 bases between them. The V gene's germline CDR1 is SGHAT and CDR2 FQNNGV. The CDR3 is 16 residues long. The CDR3 DNA is TGTGCCAGCAGCTCCATCGGTGGGGCAGGGCCCTACGAGCAGTACTTC. It codes for CASSSIGGAGPYEQYF.

This clonotype is judged medium-sized. The chain uses TRBV7-9 and TRBJ1-6, with 7 bases fitting TRBD1. The CDR3 totals 17 residues. Germline CDR1 reads SEHNR; CDR2 reads FQNEAQ (reference sequence). Unmatched junction bases numbered 3, after V lost 1 base and J lost 0 bases. CDR3 coding DNA: TGTGCCAGCAGCTTAGTGACAGGGAGCTCCTATAATTCACCCCTCCACTTT. Protein: CASSLVTGSSYNSPLHF.

This clonotype has a handful of counts. The CDR3, as DNA: TGTGCCAGCAGTTTGCCGGGACAGGGTTTCTCCTACAATGAGCAGTTCTTC. It yields the protein CASSLPGQGFSYNEQFF. The chain links TRBV28 to TRBJ2-1; 9 bases are shared with TRBD1. The CDR3 covers 17 residues. V gave up 3 bases and J gave up 0 bases; unmatched junction bases: 6. Germline CDR1 is MDHEN and CDR2 is SYDVKM.

Worth noting for this clonotype: A much larger clone sits a single nucleotide away, making a read error possible. CDR3 DNA: TGCAATGCTAGCCTCGATACGCAGTATTTT. Amino acids: CNASLDTQYF. J is TRBJ2-3 and V is TRBV20-1, with D possibly being TRBD2 (5 bases). In germline, CDR1 is DFQATT, CDR2 SNEGSKA (reference sequence). The CDR3 extends over 10 amino acids.

In this sample, this clonotype turned up many times. The CDR3 loop is CASSSLSSGTDTQYF. Here the CDR3 DNA reads TGTGCCAGCAGCTCCTTGTCTAGCGGCACAGATACGCAGTATTTT. This rearrangement joins TRBV11-2 to TRBJ2-3, with D possibly being TRBD2 (6 bases). CDR1 SGHAT and CDR2 FQNNGV come from the germline V gene. With 4 bases removed from V and 1 base from J, the gap between germline ends came to 12 bases. This CDR3 comprises 15 residues.

This chain links TRBV11-3 with TRBJ2-3, with TRBD2 matching over 7 bases. The J segment lost 1 base and the V segment lost 3 bases, leaving 1 base of the junction unmatched. The germline V gene encodes CDR1 SGHNT and CDR2 YENEEA. This CDR3 has 14 residues. The CDR3 sequence: CASSFRGGTDTQYF. The DNA of the CDR3 is TGTGCCAGCAGCTTCCGGGGGGGCACAGATACGCAGTATTTT.

This clonotype showed up just a few times. The V call is TRBV28, the J call TRBJ2-3; the match to TRBD2 covers 7 bases. This CDR3 spans 12 amino acids. The germline gives CDR1 MDHEN, CDR2 SYDVKM. V trimming: 2 bases; J trimming: 10 bases; junction bases outside the gene matches: 3. The CDR3 loop reads CASSLTSDPQYF. CDR3 nucleotides: TGTGCCAGCAGTTTAACTAGCGATCCGCAGTATTTT.

This clonotype came up many times. J is TRBJ2-3 and V is TRBV7-9, with 9 bases aligning to TRBD2. The J segment lost 1 base and the V segment lost 2 bases, leaving 4 bases of the junction unmatched. Germline values: CDR1 SEHNR, CDR2 FQNEAQ (reference sequence). The CDR3 runs to 16 residues. CDR3 DNA: TGTGCCAGCAGCTTAACCTGGACTAGCGGCACAGATACGCAGTATTTT. This sequence encodes CASSLTWTSGTDTQYF.

V and J are TRBV5-5 and TRBJ2-3; D remains unclear. CDR1 is SGHKS, CDR2 YYEKEE, per germline (reference sequence). The CDR3 runs 18 residues. V lost 4 bases and J lost 6, with 27 bases in between. CDR3 sequence: CASSPRPPIGFSMDTQYF. CDR3 DNA sequence: TGTGCCAGCAGCCCTAGGCCCCCGATAGGGTTCAGTATGGATACGCAGTATTTT.

The rearrangement joins TRBV7-9 to TRBJ2-7; 7 positions agree with TRBD2. There are 12 residues in the CDR3. CDR1 is SEHNR, CDR2 FQNEAQ, per germline (reference sequence). J gave up 6 bases and V 5 bases, and 4 bases lay outside the gene matches. This chain's CDR3 is CASSVLAGEQYF. The CDR3 nucleotides are TGTGCCAGCAGCGTTTTAGCGGGCGAGCAGTACTTC.

This clonotype was seen many times. The J gene is TRBJ1-1, the V gene TRBV5-1; TRBD1 is a possible D gene (5 bases). Between the trimmed V and J ends, which lost 4 bases and 0 bases, there was a span of 10 bases. Germline V lookup: CDR1 SGHRS, CDR2 YFSETQ. The CDR3 runs 14 residues. CDR3 amino acids: CASSVAGMNTEAFF. The CDR3 DNA is TGCGCCAGCAGCGTCGCAGGGATGAACACTGAAGCTTTCTTT.

This chain connects TRBV7-8 to TRBJ2-7; 7 nucleotides match TRBD2. Germline V gives CDR1 SGHVS, CDR2 FQNEAQ. The CDR3 has 12 amino acids. J gave up 5 bases and V 4 bases, and 2 bases lay outside the gene matches. The CDR3 loop is CASSSGGNEQYF. CDR3 bases: TGTGCCAGCAGCTCGGGGGGTAACGAGCAGTACTTC. The full variable domain, completed using reference TRBV7-8 and TRBJ2-7, is GAGVSQSPRYKVAKRGQDVALRCDPISGHVSLFWYQQALGQGPEFLTYFQNEAQLDKSGLPSDRFFAERPEGSVSTLKIQRTQQEDSAVYLCASSSGGNEQYFGPGTRLTVT.

This chain joins TRBV20-1 and TRBJ1-6, with a weak D call TRBD1 (6 bases). The CDR3 is 14 residues long. V dropped 3 bases and J dropped 9 bases, with 15 bases sitting between them. The germline V gene has CDR1 DFQATT and CDR2 SNEGSKA (reference sequence). CDR3 in DNA: TGCAGTGCTAGGCCCGGGACAAGCTTTTCACCCCTCCACTTT. Its protein product is CSARPGTSFSPLHF.